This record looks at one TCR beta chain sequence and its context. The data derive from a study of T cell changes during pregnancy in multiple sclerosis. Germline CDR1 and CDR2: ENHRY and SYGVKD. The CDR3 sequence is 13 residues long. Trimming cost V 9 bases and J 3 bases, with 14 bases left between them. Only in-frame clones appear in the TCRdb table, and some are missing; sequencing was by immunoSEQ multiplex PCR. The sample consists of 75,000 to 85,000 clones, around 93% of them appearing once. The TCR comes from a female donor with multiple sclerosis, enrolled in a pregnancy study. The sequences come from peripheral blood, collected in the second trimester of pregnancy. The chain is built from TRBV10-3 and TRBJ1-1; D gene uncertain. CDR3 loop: CAIQFLQDTEAFF. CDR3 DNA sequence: TGTGCCATACAGTTTCTCCAGGACACTGAAGCTTTCTTT.